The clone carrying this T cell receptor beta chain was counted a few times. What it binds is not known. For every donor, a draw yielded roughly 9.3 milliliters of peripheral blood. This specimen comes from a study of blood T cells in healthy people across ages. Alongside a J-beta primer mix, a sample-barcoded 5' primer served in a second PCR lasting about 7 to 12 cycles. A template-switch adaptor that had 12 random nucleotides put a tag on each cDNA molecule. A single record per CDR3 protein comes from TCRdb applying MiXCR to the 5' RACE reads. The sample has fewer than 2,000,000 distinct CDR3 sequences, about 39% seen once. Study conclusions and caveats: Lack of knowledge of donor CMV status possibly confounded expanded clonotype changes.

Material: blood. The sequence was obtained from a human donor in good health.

CDR3 loop: CASSLEGVDSYEQYF. CDR3 in DNA: TGTGCCAGCAGCTTGGAGGGGGTGGATTCCTACGAGCAGTACTTC. The rearrangement joins TRBV11-2 to TRBJ2-7; D is tentatively TRBD1 or TRBD2 (6 bases each). Germline CDR1 and CDR2: SGHAT and FQNNGV. This CDR3 comprises 15 residues. V gave up 3 bases and J gave up 1 base, with 13 bases separating them.